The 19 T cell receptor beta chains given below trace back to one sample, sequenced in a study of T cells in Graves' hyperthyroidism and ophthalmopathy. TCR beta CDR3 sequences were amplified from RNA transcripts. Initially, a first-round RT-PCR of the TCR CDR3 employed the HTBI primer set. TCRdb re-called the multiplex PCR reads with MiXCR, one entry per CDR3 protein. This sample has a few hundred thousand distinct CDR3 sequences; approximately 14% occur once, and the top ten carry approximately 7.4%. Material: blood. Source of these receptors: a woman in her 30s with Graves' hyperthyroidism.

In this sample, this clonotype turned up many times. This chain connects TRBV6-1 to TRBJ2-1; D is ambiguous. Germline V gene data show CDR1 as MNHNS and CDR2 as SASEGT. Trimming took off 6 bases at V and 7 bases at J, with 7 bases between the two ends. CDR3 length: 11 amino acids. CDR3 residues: CASRDKNEQFF. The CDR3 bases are TGTGCCAGCAGAGATAAGAATGAGCAGTTCTTC.

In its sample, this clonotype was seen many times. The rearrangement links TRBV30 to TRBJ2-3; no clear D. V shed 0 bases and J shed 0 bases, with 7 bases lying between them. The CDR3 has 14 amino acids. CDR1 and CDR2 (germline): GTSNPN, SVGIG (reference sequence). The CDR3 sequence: CAWSVLGSTDTQYF. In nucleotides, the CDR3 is TGTGCCTGGAGTGTACTGGGAAGCACAGATACGCAGTATTTT.

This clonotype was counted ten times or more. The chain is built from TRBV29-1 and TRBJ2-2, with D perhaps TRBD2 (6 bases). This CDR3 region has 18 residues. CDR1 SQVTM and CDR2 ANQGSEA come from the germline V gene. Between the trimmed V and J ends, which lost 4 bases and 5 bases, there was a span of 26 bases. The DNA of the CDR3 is TGCAGCGTTGGGGGACTTACGAGCACCCCGACGGCAACCGGGGAGCTGTTTTTT. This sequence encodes CSVGGLTSTPTATGELFF.

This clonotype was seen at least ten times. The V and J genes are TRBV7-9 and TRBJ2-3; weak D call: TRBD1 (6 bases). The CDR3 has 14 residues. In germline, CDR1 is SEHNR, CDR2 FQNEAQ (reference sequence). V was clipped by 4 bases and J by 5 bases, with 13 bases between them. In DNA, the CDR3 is TGTGCCAGCAGCTCAGGGGTGGAAAAAGATACGCAGTATTTT. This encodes CASSSGVEKDTQYF.

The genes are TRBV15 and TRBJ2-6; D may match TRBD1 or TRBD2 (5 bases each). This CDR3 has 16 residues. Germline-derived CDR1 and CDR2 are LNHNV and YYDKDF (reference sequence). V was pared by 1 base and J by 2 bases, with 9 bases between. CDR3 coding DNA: TGTGCCACCAGCAGAGCCGGGGCGGCTGGGGCCAACGTCCTGACTTTC. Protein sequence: CATSRAGAAGANVLTF.

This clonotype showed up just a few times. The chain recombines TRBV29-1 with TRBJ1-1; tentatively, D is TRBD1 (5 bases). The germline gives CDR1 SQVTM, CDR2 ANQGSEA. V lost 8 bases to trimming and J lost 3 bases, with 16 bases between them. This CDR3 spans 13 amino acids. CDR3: CSTWDQTYTEAFF. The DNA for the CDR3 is TGCAGCACCTGGGACCAAACCTACACTGAAGCTTTCTTT. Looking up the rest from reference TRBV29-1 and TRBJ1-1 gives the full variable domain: SAVISQKPSRDICQRGTSLTIQCQVDSQVTMMFWYRQQPGQSLTLIATANQGSEATYESGFVIDKFPISRPNLTFSTLTVSNMSPEDSSIYLCSTWDQTYTEAFFGQGTRLTVV.

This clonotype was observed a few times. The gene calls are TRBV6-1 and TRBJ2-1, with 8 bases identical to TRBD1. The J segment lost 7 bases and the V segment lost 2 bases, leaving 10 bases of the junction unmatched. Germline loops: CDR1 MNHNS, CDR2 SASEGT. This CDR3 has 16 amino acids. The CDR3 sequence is CASSEKRGRGLNEQFF. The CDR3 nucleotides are TGTGCCAGCAGTGAAAAAAGGGGCAGGGGGCTTAATGAGCAGTTCTTC.

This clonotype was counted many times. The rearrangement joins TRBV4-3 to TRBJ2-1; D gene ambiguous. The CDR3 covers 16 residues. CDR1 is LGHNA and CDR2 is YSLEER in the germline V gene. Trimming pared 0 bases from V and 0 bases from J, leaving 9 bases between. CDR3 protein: CASSQEWPSSYNEQFF. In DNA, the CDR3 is TGCGCCAGCAGCCAAGAATGGCCTAGCTCCTACAATGAGCAGTTCTTC.

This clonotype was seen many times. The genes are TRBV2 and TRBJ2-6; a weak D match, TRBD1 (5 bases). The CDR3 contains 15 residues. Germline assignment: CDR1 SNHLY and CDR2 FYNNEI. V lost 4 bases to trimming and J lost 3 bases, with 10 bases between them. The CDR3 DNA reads TGTGCCAGCAGTGGGGGCATAGGTGGGGCCAACGTCCTGACTTTC. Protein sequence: CASSGGIGGANVLTF.

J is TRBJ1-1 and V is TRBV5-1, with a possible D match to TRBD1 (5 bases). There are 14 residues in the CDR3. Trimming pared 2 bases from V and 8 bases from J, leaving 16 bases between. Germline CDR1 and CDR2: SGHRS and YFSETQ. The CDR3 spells CASSLGASGVEAFF. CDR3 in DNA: TGCGCCAGCAGCTTAGGGGCCTCGGGTGTAGAAGCTTTCTTT.

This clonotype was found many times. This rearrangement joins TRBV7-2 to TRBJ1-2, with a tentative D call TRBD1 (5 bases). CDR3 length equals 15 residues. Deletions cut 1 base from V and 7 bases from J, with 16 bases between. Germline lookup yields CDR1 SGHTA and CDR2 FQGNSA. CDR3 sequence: CASSLVPQGGGGYTF. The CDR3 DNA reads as TGTGCCAGCAGCTTAGTCCCCCAGGGTGGCGGTGGCTACACCTTC.

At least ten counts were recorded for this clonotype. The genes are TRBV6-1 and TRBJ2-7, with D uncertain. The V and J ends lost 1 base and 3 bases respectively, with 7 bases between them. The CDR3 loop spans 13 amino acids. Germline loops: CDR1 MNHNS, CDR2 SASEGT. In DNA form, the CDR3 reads TGTGCCAGCAGTGAAGTGGCAGGCTACGAGCAGTACTTC. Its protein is CASSEVAGYEQYF.

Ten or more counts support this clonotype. CDR3 bases: TGTGCCAGCAGCTCGGACAGGGAGTACGAGCAGTACTTC. Translation gives CASSSDREYEQYF. J is TRBJ2-7 and V is TRBV5-4; 8 nucleotides line up with TRBD1. Germline loops: CDR1 SGHNT, CDR2 YYREEE (reference sequence). V lost 3 bases, J lost 4 bases, and 3 bases stayed unmatched. This CDR3 region has 13 residues.

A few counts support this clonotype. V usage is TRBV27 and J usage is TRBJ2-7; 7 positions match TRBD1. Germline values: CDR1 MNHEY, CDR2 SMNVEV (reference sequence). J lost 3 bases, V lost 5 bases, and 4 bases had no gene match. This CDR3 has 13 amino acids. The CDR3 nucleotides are TGTGCCAGCAGTCGGGACAGCAACTACGAGCAGTACTTC. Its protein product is CASSRDSNYEQYF.

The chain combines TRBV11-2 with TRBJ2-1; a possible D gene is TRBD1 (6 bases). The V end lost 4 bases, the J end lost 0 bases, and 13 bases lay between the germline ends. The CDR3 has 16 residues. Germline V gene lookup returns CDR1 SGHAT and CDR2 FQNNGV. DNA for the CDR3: TGTGCCAGCAGCTCTATCGACAGGAGCTCCTACAATGAGCAGTTCTTC. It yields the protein CASSSIDRSSYNEQFF.

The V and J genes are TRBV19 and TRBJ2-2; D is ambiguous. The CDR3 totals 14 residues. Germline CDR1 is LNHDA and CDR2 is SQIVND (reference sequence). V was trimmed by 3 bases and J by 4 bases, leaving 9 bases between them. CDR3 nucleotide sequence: TGTGCCAGTAGTATGTACGGGCGCACCGGGGAGCTGTTTTTT. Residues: CASSMYGRTGELFF.

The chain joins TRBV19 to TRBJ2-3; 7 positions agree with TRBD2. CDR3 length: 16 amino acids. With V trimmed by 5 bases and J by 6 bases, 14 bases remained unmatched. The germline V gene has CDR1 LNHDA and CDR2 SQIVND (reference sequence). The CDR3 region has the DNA TGTGCCAGTAGTCCGCAAGGGCGGGAGATGACCGATACGCAGTATTTT. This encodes CASSPQGREMTDTQYF.

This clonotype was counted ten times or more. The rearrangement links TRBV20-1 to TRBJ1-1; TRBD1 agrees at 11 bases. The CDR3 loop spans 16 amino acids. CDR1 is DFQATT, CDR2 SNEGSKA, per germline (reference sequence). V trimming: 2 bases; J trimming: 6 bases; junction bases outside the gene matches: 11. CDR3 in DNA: TGCAGTGCTAGATCCCCCATGCGGACAGGGGGCTCTGAAGCTTTCTTT. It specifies CSARSPMRTGGSEAFF.

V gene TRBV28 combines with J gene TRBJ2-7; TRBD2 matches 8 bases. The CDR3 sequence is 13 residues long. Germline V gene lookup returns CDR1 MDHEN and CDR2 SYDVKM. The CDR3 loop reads CASGDYGRVEQYF. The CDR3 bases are TGTGCTAGCGGGGACTACGGTCGGGTCGAGCAGTACTTC.